A single sample is the source of the 18 T cell receptor beta chains below, sequenced in a study of cytomegalovirus exposure and HLA in healthy donors. Assay: immunoSEQ multiplex PCR; the TCRdb copy retains only in-frame clones and omits some. The data contain some 190,000 clones, more than 75% of them singletons. The sample was PBMCs. The receptor set was obtained from a man aged 25 to 40 in good health and CMV-seropositive.

This chain joins TRBV6-1 and TRBJ2-5, with TRBD2 matching over 8 bases. V shed 6 bases and J 1 base; nucleotides not matched to a gene: 4. CDR3 length: 14 residues. Germline CDR1 MNHNS, CDR2 SASEGT. DNA for the CDR3: TGTGCCAGCAGCGAGGGACTAGTCCAAGAGACCCAGTACTTC. Its translation is CASSEGLVQETQYF.

A single count supports this clone. The V and J genes are TRBV28 and TRBJ2-5; 7 bases map to TRBD1. CDR3 length equals 13 residues. V shed 8 bases and J 3 bases; nucleotides not matched to a gene: 6. In germline, CDR1 is MDHEN, CDR2 SYDVKM. The CDR3 loop is CASLTGNEETQYF. The CDR3 region has the DNA TGTGCCAGCCTGACAGGGAACGAAGAGACCCAGTACTTC.

The V and J genes are TRBV18 and TRBJ1-5, with D uncertain. The CDR3 length is 16 residues. From germline, CDR1 is KGHSH and CDR2 LQKENI. V was trimmed by 4 bases and J by 1 base, leaving 14 bases between them. For the CDR3, the DNA is TGTGCCAGCTCACAACGGGAGCCCATGAGCAATCAGCCCCAGCATTTT. Translated: CASSQREPMSNQPQHF.

The CDR3 bases are TGTGCCAGCAGTTTATATTGGGGCTACGAGCAGTACTTC. This gives the protein CASSLYWGYEQYF. The chain has TRBV27 and TRBJ2-7; D not certain. Germline loops: CDR1 MNHEY, CDR2 SMNVEV (reference sequence). Deletions cut 1 base from V and 3 bases from J, with 7 bases between. The CDR3 totals 13 residues.

The chain recombines TRBV9 with TRBJ1-3; TRBD1 agrees at 8 bases. The length of the CDR3 is 12 residues. The germline gives CDR1 SGDLS, CDR2 YYNGEE. J lost 8 bases, V lost 6 bases, and 4 bases had no gene match. The CDR3 DNA sequence: TGTGCCAGCACCTCACAGGGGGACACCATATATTTT. Amino acid sequence: CASTSQGDTIYF.

V is TRBV28 and J is TRBJ1-2, with no clear D. The CDR3 contains 13 residues. V lost 7 bases and J 4 bases, leaving 13 bases between the germline ends. Germline CDR1 MDHEN, CDR2 SYDVKM. The CDR3 region is CASKLRVGYGYTF. As DNA, the CDR3 is TGTGCCAGCAAGCTTAGGGTTGGCTATGGCTACACCTTC.

This rearrangement joins TRBV29-1 to TRBJ1-2; unclear D gene. Trimming left V 0 bases short and J 8 bases short, with 10 bases between. The CDR3 extends over 12 amino acids. CDR1 and CDR2 (germline): SQVTM, ANQGSEA. In nucleotides, the CDR3 is TGCAGCGTTGAAGACCTAGGAGGGGGCTACACCTTC. This gives the protein CSVEDLGGGYTF. Together with reference TRBV29-1 and TRBJ1-2, the CDR3 gives the full variable domain: SAVISQKPSRDICQRGTSLTIQCQVDSQVTMMFWYRQQPGQSLTLIATANQGSEATYESGFVIDKFPISRPNLTFSTLTVSNMSPEDSSIYLCSVEDLGGGYTFGSGTRLTVV.

V gene TRBV28 combines with J gene TRBJ2-3; D gene ambiguous. V lost 2 bases, J lost 1 base, and 4 bases lay in between. Germline V CDR1 and CDR2: MDHEN, SYDVKM. The CDR3 extends over 13 amino acids. DNA for the CDR3: TGTGCCAGCAGTTTAGGTGGCACAGATACGCAGTATTTT. Its protein product is CASSLGGTDTQYF.

The J gene is TRBJ1-2, the V gene TRBV4-3, with D perhaps matching TRBD1 (5 bases). Per germline, CDR1 LGHNA and CDR2 YSLEER. The CDR3 is 15 residues long. V was cut by 0 bases and J by 6 bases, with 14 bases left in between. The CDR3 is CASSQDFQGSDGYTF. The CDR3 nucleotides are TGCGCCAGCAGCCAAGATTTTCAGGGATCCGATGGCTACACCTTC.

This rearrangement joins TRBV28 to TRBJ2-7; no firm D call. Trimming removed 5 bases from V and 7 bases from J, with 12 bases in between. The CDR3 totals 12 residues. Looked up from germline, CDR1 is MDHEN and CDR2 is SYDVKM. As DNA, the CDR3 is TGTGCCAGCAGTATAACGCTGAGGGAGCAGTACTTC. This codes for CASSITLREQYF.

This clone was recorded many times. The chain combines TRBV5-4 with TRBJ2-3; no clear D gene. Germline V CDR1 and CDR2: SGHNT, YYREEE (reference sequence). V was shortened by 1 base and J by 6 bases, with 6 bases between the two germline ends. CDR3 length: 12 amino acids. The CDR3 region has the DNA TGTGCCAGCAGCTTGATCGGGGATACGCAGTATTTT. This translates into CASSLIGDTQYF. Based on the CDR3 plus reference TRBV5-4 and TRBJ2-3, the full variable domain is ETGVTQSPTHLIKTRGQQVTLRCSSQSGHNTVSWYQQALGQGPQFIFQYYREEENGRGNFPPRFSGLQFPNYSSELNVNALELDDSALYLCASSLIGDTQYFGPGTRLTVL.

This clone was observed once. The chain joins TRBV7-9 to TRBJ1-3; D call uncertain. V was trimmed by 2 bases and J by 1 base, leaving 0 bases between them. Looked up from germline, CDR1 is SEHNR and CDR2 is FQNEAQ (reference sequence). The CDR3 has 12 residues. The CDR3 region is CASSLSGNTIYF. The CDR3 DNA sequence: TGTGCCAGCAGCTTATCTGGAAACACCATATATTTT.

The CDR3: CASTSPLDRAGNQPQHF. The CDR3 DNA reads as TGTGCCAGCACCAGTCCCCTGGACAGGGCAGGCAATCAGCCCCAGCATTTT. The V gene is TRBV28, the J gene TRBJ1-5; 8 bases agree with TRBD1. The trim removed 7 bases at V and 2 bases at J, leaving 13 bases unmatched. The germline gives CDR1 MDHEN, CDR2 SYDVKM. The CDR3 extends over 17 amino acids.

The J gene is TRBJ1-4, the V gene TRBV5-4; TRBD1 aligns across 7 bases. The CDR3 extends over 15 amino acids. V was pared by 4 bases and J by 6 bases, with 9 bases of the junction left unmatched. In germline, CDR1 is SGHNT, CDR2 YYREEE (reference sequence). Here the CDR3 reads CASSVRQGDYEKLFF. CDR3 sequence (DNA): TGTGCCAGCAGCGTGCGACAGGGAGATTATGAAAAACTGTTTTTT.

In DNA, the CDR3 is TGTGCCAGCAGGCCCGCCCAGGGGCGCCCCTACGAGCAGTACTTC. This gives the protein CASRPAQGRPYEQYF. The gene calls are TRBV7-9 and TRBJ2-7, with D possibly matching TRBD1 (6 bases). Trimming stripped 6 bases from V and 2 bases from J, with 17 bases between. CDR3 size: 15 residues. CDR1 is SEHNR, CDR2 FQNEAQ, per germline (reference sequence). Complete variable domain (other parts from reference TRBV7-9 and TRBJ2-7): DTGVSQNPRHKITKRGQNVTFRCDPISEHNRLYWYRQTLGQGPEFLTYFQNEAQLEKSRLLSDRFSAERPKGSFSTLEIQRTEQGDSAMYLCASRPAQGRPYEQYFGPGTRLTVT.

This rearrangement joins TRBV28 to TRBJ2-1; 11 nucleotides line up with TRBD2. V was pared by 6 bases and J by 2 bases, with 6 bases of the junction left unmatched. Germline CDR1 MDHEN, CDR2 SYDVKM. The CDR3 loop spans 16 amino acids. The CDR3 DNA reads TGTGCCAGCAGGGCGGAGGGACTAGCGGCCTACAATGAGCAGTTCTTC. Protein product: CASRAEGLAAYNEQFF. Filled out from reference TRBV28 and TRBJ2-1, the complete variable domain reads DVKVTQSSRYLVKRTGEKVFLECVQDMDHENMFWYRQDPGLGLRLIYFSYDVKMKEKGDIPEGYSVSREKKERFSLILESASTNQTSMYLCASRAEGLAAYNEQFFGPGTRLTVL.

CDR3 region: CASSYLTDTDGYTF. CDR3 sequence (DNA): TGCGCCAGCAGCTATTTAACAGATACTGATGGCTACACCTTC. The J gene is TRBJ1-2, the V gene TRBV5-1; D is undetermined. Deletions cut 3 bases from V and 6 bases from J, with 15 bases between. Per germline, CDR1 SGHRS and CDR2 YFSETQ. This CDR3 is 14 amino acids long. The variable domain in full, completed from reference TRBV5-1 and TRBJ1-2, reads KAGVTQTPRYLIKTRGQQVTLSCSPISGHRSVSWYQQTPGQGLQFLFEYFSETQRNKGNFPGRFSGRQFSNSRSEMNVSTLELGDSALYLCASSYLTDTDGYTFGSGTRLTVV.

This clone was counted a single time. The chain uses TRBV9 and TRBJ1-6; no definite D call. CDR1 and CDR2 (germline): SGDLS, YYNGEE. Deletions cut 5 bases from V and 5 bases from J, with 17 bases between. The length of the CDR3 is 16 residues. The CDR3 loop is CASSSLFAGNNSPLHF. The CDR3 nucleotides are TGTGCCAGCAGTTCTCTCTTTGCAGGTAATAATTCACCCCTCCACTTT.